The 29 T cell receptor beta chains in this list originate from one sample, sequenced in a study of control samples from healthy donors and cancer patients. TCRdb's copy holds only in-frame clones and misses some; the assay was immunoSEQ multiplex PCR. This repertoire shows approximately 150,000 clones, about 90% found once; its top ten account for less than 8.5%. Sequencing was performed on blood. All receptors derive from a young man in good health.

The gene calls are TRBV4-3 and TRBJ1-4; D ambiguous. This CDR3 is 15 amino acids long. The V end was cut by 1 base, the J end by 8 bases, with 14 bases between. Germline loops: CDR1 LGHNA, CDR2 YSLEER. The CDR3 nucleotides read TGCGCCAGCAGCCAAGTTTTGAGGTCGAAGGAAAAACTGTTTTTT. Amino acid sequence: CASSQVLRSKEKLFF.

The V gene is TRBV29-1, the J gene TRBJ1-2; tentatively, D is TRBD1 (6 bases). Trimming took off 2 bases at V and 0 bases at J, with 7 bases between the two ends. The CDR3 is 13 residues long. Germline-derived CDR1 and CDR2 are SQVTM and ANQGSEA. This chain's CDR3 is CSVESGANYGYTF. The CDR3 coding sequence is TGCAGCGTTGAATCAGGGGCTAACTATGGCTACACCTTC.

The chain is built from TRBV6-5 and TRBJ1-6; possibly TRBD1 for D (5 bases). The length of the CDR3 is 15 residues. Trimming shortened V by 8 bases and J by 5 bases, and 16 bases separated the two germline ends. Germline V gene sequence: CDR1 MNHEY, CDR2 SVGAGI. The DNA of the CDR3 is TGTGCCAGCCTCTCGGAACAGGCAGATAATTCACCCCTCCACTTT. As protein: CASLSEQADNSPLHF.

The chain carries TRBV21-1 and TRBJ2-7; TRBD2 reflects the table's D call only, with no check against the DNA. TRBV21-1 is a pseudogene segment. This CDR3 is 16 amino acids long. The CDR3 region has the DNA TGTGCCAGCAGCACCCTCGGACTAGCGGGGACTTACGAGCAGTACTTC. Encoded protein: CASSTLGLAGTYEQYF.

This clone was seen just once. The chain combines TRBV4-1 with TRBJ2-7; either TRBD1 or TRBD2 may supply D (5 bases each). The germline V gene has CDR1 MGHRA and CDR2 YSYEKL. Trimming pared 0 bases from V and 12 bases from J, leaving 24 bases between. The CDR3 has 16 residues. The CDR3, as DNA: TGCGCCAGCAGCCAAGATTGGCAGGGAGATTCCTACGCGGTGTACTTC. The encoded protein is CASSQDWQGDSYAVYF.

The chain has TRBV7-2 and TRBJ1-4; TRBD1 aligns across 10 bases. Germline lookup yields CDR1 SGHTA and CDR2 FQGNSA. The CDR3 is 18 amino acids. V lost 3 bases to trimming and J lost 0 bases; unmatched junction nucleotides: 7. The CDR3 sequence is CASSFRDRGRATNEKLFF. The DNA of the CDR3 is TGTGCCAGCAGCTTCCGGGACAGGGGACGTGCAACTAATGAAAAACTGTTTTTT.

This clone has only one observation. The rearrangement links TRBV2 to TRBJ2-7; the D call may be TRBD1 or TRBD2 (5 bases each). Germline V gene sequence: CDR1 SNHLY, CDR2 FYNNEI. Between the trimmed V and J ends, which lost 3 bases and 2 bases, there was a span of 11 bases. The CDR3 loop spans 14 amino acids. The CDR3 coding sequence is TGTGCCAGCAGTGAGGAGGACAAACCCTACGAGCAGTACTTC. Protein sequence: CASSEEDKPYEQYF.

The J gene is TRBJ2-1, the V gene TRBV6-5, with unresolved D. V was clipped by 5 bases and J by 4 bases, with 15 bases between them. Looked up from germline, CDR1 is MNHEY and CDR2 is SVGAGI. This CDR3 has 15 amino acids. Written as DNA, the CDR3 is TGTGCCAGCAGTAATCCTACCTCCCCTTACAATGAGCAGTTCTTC. Amino acids: CASSNPTSPYNEQFF.

This rearrangement joins TRBV21-1 to TRBJ1-4. TRBV21-1 represents a pseudogene. CDR3 length: 18 residues. This CDR3 is CASSKDCRLAPPNEKLFF. CDR3 in DNA: TGTGCCAGCAGCAAAGATTGTCGGCTCGCGCCCCCCAATGAAAAACTGTTTTTT.

A few counts support this clone. In DNA form, the CDR3 reads TGTGCCAGCAGTGAACTGAGATACGAGCAGTACTTC. This sequence encodes CASSELRYEQYF. The chain uses TRBV6-1 and TRBJ2-7; D call uncertain. Trimming took 2 bases from V and 4 from J, leaving 6 bases between them. This CDR3 contains 12 residues. The germline gives CDR1 MNHNS, CDR2 SASEGT.

The J gene is TRBJ2-5, the V gene TRBV11-2; 15 bases fit TRBD2. In germline, CDR1 is SGHAT, CDR2 FQNNGV. The CDR3 length is 16 residues. V was pared by 4 bases and J by 5 bases, with 5 bases of the junction left unmatched. The CDR3 spells CASSSRTSGGAETQYF. The CDR3 DNA reads TGTGCCAGCAGCTCTCGGACTAGCGGGGGGGCCGAGACCCAGTACTTC. Full variable domain (rest looked up from reference TRBV11-2 and TRBJ2-5): EAGVAQSPRYKIIEKRQSVAFWCNPISGHATLYWYQQILGQGPKLLIQFQNNGVVDDSQLPKDRFSAERLKGVDSTLKIQPAKLEDSAVYLCASSSRTSGGAETQYFGPGTRLLVL.

J is TRBJ1-1 and V is TRBV27; TRBD1 might be the D (6 bases). The CDR3 extends over 15 amino acids. Trimming took 3 bases from V and 0 from J, leaving 11 bases between them. Germline assignment: CDR1 MNHEY and CDR2 SMNVEV (reference sequence). CDR3 sequence (DNA): TGTGCCAGCAGTTTGGCGGGACATTTGAACACTGAAGCTTTCTTT. This encodes CASSLAGHLNTEAFF.

V usage is TRBV10-3 and J usage is TRBJ1-3; a possible D gene is TRBD1 (5 bases). Germline assignment: CDR1 ENHRY and CDR2 SYGVKD. Between the trimmed V and J ends, which lost 6 bases and 0 bases, there was a span of 12 bases. The length of the CDR3 is 15 residues. CDR3 in amino acids: CAIRGTEYSGNTIYF. The CDR3 bases are TGTGCCATCAGGGGGACGGAGTACTCTGGAAACACCATATATTTT.

The chain links TRBV5-1 to TRBJ2-7, with 7 bases aligning to TRBD2. Germline assignment: CDR1 SGHRS and CDR2 YFSETQ. This CDR3 is built from 15 residues. The J segment lost 0 bases and the V segment lost 4 bases, leaving 7 bases of the junction unmatched. The CDR3 nucleotides read TGCGCCAGCAGCACAGCTAGCGGCCCCTCCTACGAGCAGTACTTC. Amino acid sequence: CASSTASGPSYEQYF.

This chain links TRBV30 with TRBJ2-4, with 8 bases that match TRBD2. J gave up 4 bases and V 3 bases, and 17 bases lay outside the gene matches. CDR3 size: 18 residues. CDR1 GTSNPN and CDR2 SVGIG come from the germline V gene (reference sequence). In DNA, the CDR3 is TGTGCCTGGAGCCCCTCTGGGAGGACGGGGGGGCCAAAAAACATTCAGTACTTC. Translated: CAWSPSGRTGGPKNIQYF.

The chain uses TRBV3-1 (or the pseudogene TRBV3-2) and TRBJ2-7; 14 nucleotides agree with TRBD2. The V and J ends lost 3 bases and 3 bases, in that order; junction bases with no gene match: 1. The length of the CDR3 is 15 residues. Germline V gene sequence: CDR1 LGHDT, CDR2 YNNKEL (reference sequence). CDR3 sequence (DNA): TGTGCCAGCAGCCACGGACTAGCGGGGGGCTACGAGCAGTACTTC. It is translated as CASSHGLAGGYEQYF.

V usage is TRBV7-9 and J usage is TRBJ1-1, with D unresolved. Germline V lookup: CDR1 SEHNR, CDR2 FQNEAQ (reference sequence). Trimming took off 5 bases at V and 1 base at J, with 20 bases between the two ends. The CDR3 consists of 17 residues. The DNA for the CDR3 is TGTGCCAGCAGCAACCCTCTTGACGGAGCGAGGAACACTGAAGCTTTCTTT. It yields the protein CASSNPLDGARNTEAFF.

The rearrangement joins TRBV4-1 to TRBJ2-7; D is ambiguous. CDR1 and CDR2 from the germline V gene are MGHRA and YSYEKL. V was pared by 0 bases and J by 1 base, with 16 bases between. This CDR3 contains 17 residues. The DNA for the CDR3 is TGCGCCAGCAGCCAAGACCTCGCAAGCGCCACTTCCTACGAGCAGTACTTC. Translating it yields CASSQDLASATSYEQYF.

CDR3 sequence reads: CASSLGTGPYGYTF. CDR3 DNA sequence: TGCGCCAGCAGCTTGGGGACAGGGCCATATGGCTACACCTTC. The chain has TRBV5-1 and TRBJ1-2; 8 nucleotides agree with TRBD1. There are 14 residues in the CDR3. V shed 0 bases, J shed 5 bases, and the junction held 3 bases outside the gene matches. Looked up from germline, CDR1 is SGHRS and CDR2 is YFSETQ.

This clone was counted a few times. The V and J genes are TRBV11-2 and TRBJ1-5, with D perhaps matching TRBD1 (6 bases). V lost 5 bases, J lost 3 bases, and 8 bases lay in between. Germline V gives CDR1 SGHAT, CDR2 FQNNGV. The CDR3 is 13 amino acids. This CDR3 reads CASSRGPNQPQHF. The DNA for the CDR3 is TGTGCCAGCAGCCGGGGGCCCAATCAGCCCCAGCATTTT. Supplemented by reference TRBV11-2 and TRBJ1-5, the full variable domain reads EAGVAQSPRYKIIEKRQSVAFWCNPISGHATLYWYQQILGQGPKLLIQFQNNGVVDDSQLPKDRFSAERLKGVDSTLKIQPAKLEDSAVYLCASSRGPNQPQHFGDGTRLSIL.

CDR3 DNA: TGTGCCAGCAGCGGGACTCCCAGCTCCTACAATGAGCAGTTCTTC. Translating it yields CASSGTPSSYNEQFF. The gene calls are TRBV9 and TRBJ2-1; a possible D gene is TRBD2 (5 bases). Trimming stripped 3 bases from V and 0 bases from J, with 10 bases between. Germline CDR1 is SGDLS and CDR2 is YYNGEE. The CDR3 sequence is 15 residues long.

This chain links TRBV5-1 with TRBJ1-1, with TRBD1 matching 7 bases. The CDR3 spans 12 residues. Germline-derived CDR1 and CDR2 are SGHRS and YFSETQ. V lost 3 bases, J lost 12 bases, and 8 bases stayed unmatched. CDR3 sequence (DNA): TGCGCCAGCAGCTATTCGACAGGGCAACCTTTCTTT. Residues: CASSYSTGQPFF.

This chain joins TRBV7-9 and TRBJ1-1; TRBD1 matches 8 bases. J gave up 7 bases and V 5 bases, and 15 bases lay outside the gene matches. The CDR3 is 16 residues long. CDR1 SEHNR and CDR2 FQNEAQ come from the germline V gene (reference sequence). The chain's CDR3 is CASSPSPTGEGFEAFF. Here the CDR3 DNA reads TGTGCCAGCAGCCCCTCCCCGACAGGGGAGGGTTTTGAAGCTTTCTTT.

The chain uses TRBV6-5 and TRBJ2-1, with TRBD2 matching 7 bases. The V and J ends lost 0 bases and 5 bases, in that order; junction bases with no gene match: 7. There are 16 residues in the CDR3. CDR1 and CDR2 (germline): MNHEY, SVGAGI. This chain's CDR3 is CASSYSNPRGDNEQFF. The CDR3, as DNA: TGTGCCAGCAGTTACTCGAATCCACGGGGGGACAATGAGCAGTTCTTC.

This clone was counted once. J is TRBJ1-2 and V is TRBV6-5; possible D gene TRBD1, 6 bases. V lost 2 bases and J lost 7, with 11 bases in between. Looked up from germline, CDR1 is MNHEY and CDR2 is SVGAGI. The CDR3 covers 13 residues. CDR3 DNA sequence: TGTGCCAGCAGTTACGCAGGGGAGGGTGGCTACACCTTC. Its translation is CASSYAGEGGYTF.

About this clone: The sample holds other DNA sequences that translate to the same CDR3. The chain carries TRBV7-9 and TRBJ2-5, with 9 bases that match TRBD2. Germline V lookup: CDR1 SEHNR, CDR2 FQNEAQ (reference sequence). This CDR3 spans 13 amino acids. Trimming removed 5 bases from V and 5 bases from J; junction bases left unmatched: 3. Here the CDR3 DNA reads TGTGCCAGCAGCCGGGGACTAGCTGAGACCCAGTACTTC. Its translation is CASSRGLAETQYF.

The V gene is TRBV28, the J gene TRBJ2-1, with TRBD1 identical over 9 bases. Germline CDR1 MDHEN, CDR2 SYDVKM. CDR3 length: 17 residues. The ends lost 5 bases at V and 0 bases at J; junction bases unmatched: 8. CDR3 coding DNA: TGTGCCAGCAGTCTCAGGACAGGGGTGAGCTCCTACAATGAGCAGTTCTTC. Translated: CASSLRTGVSSYNEQFF. The full variable domain, in which reference TRBV28 and TRBJ2-1 provide the parts outside the CDR3, is DVKVTQSSRYLVKRTGEKVFLECVQDMDHENMFWYRQDPGLGLRLIYFSYDVKMKEKGDIPEGYSVSREKKERFSLILESASTNQTSMYLCASSLRTGVSSYNEQFFGPGTRLTVL.

The chain joins TRBV9 to TRBJ1-1; D is possibly TRBD1 (5 bases). The germline gives CDR1 SGDLS, CDR2 YYNGEE. This CDR3 contains 14 residues. V dropped 0 bases and J dropped 4 bases, with 10 bases sitting between them. The CDR3 loop reads CASSVASRGTEAFF. In DNA, the CDR3 is TGTGCCAGCAGCGTAGCTTCGAGGGGCACTGAAGCTTTCTTT.

This rearrangement joins TRBV6-1 to TRBJ1-6; unclear D gene. V was trimmed by 1 base and J by 8 bases, leaving 9 bases between them. Germline CDR1 and CDR2: MNHNS and SASEGT. The CDR3 is made up of 14 amino acids. This CDR3 reads CASSEGPEYSPLHF. The CDR3 DNA reads TGTGCCAGCAGTGAAGGGCCTGAGTATTCACCCCTCCACTTT.